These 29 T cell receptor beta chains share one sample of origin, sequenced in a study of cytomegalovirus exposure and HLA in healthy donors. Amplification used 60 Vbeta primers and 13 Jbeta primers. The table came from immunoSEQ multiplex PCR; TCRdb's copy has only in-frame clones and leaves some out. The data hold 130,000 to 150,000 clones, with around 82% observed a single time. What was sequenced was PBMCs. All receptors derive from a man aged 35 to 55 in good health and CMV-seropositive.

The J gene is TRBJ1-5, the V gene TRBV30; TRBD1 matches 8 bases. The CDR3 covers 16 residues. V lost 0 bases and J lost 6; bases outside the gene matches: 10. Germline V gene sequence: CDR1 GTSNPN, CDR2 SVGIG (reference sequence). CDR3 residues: CAWSVPGRGRAQPQHF. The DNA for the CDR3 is TGTGCCTGGAGTGTACCGGGCAGGGGGCGAGCTCAGCCCCAGCATTTT. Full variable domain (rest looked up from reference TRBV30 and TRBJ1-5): SQTIHQWPATLVQPVGSPLSLECTVEGTSNPNLYWYRQAAGRGLQLLFYSVGIGQISSEVPQNLSASRPQDRQFILSSKKLLLSDSGFYLCAWSVPGRGRAQPQHFGDGTRLSIL.

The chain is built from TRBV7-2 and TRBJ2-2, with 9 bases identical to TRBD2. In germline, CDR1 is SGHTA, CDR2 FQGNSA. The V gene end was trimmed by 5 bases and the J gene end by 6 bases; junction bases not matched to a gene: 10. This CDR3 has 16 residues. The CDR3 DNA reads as TGTGCCAGCAGCCCAGCGGGGGGCGCGTCGGCCGGGGAGCTGTTTTTT. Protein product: CASSPAGGASAGELFF.

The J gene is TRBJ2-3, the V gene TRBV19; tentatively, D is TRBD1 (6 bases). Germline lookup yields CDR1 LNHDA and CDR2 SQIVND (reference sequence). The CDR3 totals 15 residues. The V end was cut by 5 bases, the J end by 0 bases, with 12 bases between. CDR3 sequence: CASSGTGLSTDTQYF. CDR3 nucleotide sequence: TGTGCCAGTAGTGGAACAGGGCTAAGCACAGATACGCAGTATTTT.

The CDR3 DNA follows: TGTGCCAGCAGCGGAAATTGGGGACTAGCGGGAGGTAGTACAGATACGCAGTATTTT. Its protein is CASSGNWGLAGGSTDTQYF. The genes are TRBV9 and TRBJ2-3; 15 bases are shared with TRBD2. With 3 bases clipped from V and 3 bases from J, the junction kept 11 bases outside the gene matches. CDR3 length equals 19 residues. Germline V gene lookup returns CDR1 SGDLS and CDR2 YYNGEE.

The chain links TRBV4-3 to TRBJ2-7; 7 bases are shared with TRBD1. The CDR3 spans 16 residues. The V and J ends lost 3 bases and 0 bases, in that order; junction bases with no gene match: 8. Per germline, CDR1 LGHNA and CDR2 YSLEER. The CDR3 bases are TGCGCCAGCAGCCACCACAGGGGAACTCTCTCCTACGAGCAGTACTTC. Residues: CASSHHRGTLSYEQYF.

The DNA for the CDR3 is TGTGCCAGCACCCCGGGGAATCGGGGTCAGCCCCAGCATTTT. Translated: CASTPGNRGQPQHF. The chain links TRBV28 to TRBJ1-5, with no clear D. Germline-derived CDR1 and CDR2 are MDHEN and SYDVKM. The length of the CDR3 is 14 residues. V shed 7 bases and J shed 6 bases, with 16 bases lying between them.

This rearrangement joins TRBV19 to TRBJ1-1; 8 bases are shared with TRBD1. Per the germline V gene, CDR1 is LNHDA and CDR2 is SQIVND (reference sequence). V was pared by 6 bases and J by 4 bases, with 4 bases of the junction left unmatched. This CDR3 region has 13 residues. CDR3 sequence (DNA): TGTGCCAGTAGGGGTACAGGGGGCACTGAAGCTTTCTTT. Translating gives CASRGTGGTEAFF.

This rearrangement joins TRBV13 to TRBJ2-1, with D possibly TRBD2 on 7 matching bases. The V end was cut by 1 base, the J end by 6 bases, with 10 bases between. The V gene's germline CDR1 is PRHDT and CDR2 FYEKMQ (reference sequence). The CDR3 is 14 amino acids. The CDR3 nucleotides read TGTGCCAGCAGCTTAGCAAGGGGGGGCAATGAGCAGTTCTTC. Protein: CASSLARGGNEQFF.

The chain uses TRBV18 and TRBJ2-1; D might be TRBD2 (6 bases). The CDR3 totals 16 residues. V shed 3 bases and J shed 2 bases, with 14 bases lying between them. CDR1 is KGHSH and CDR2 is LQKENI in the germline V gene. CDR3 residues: CASSPERRATYNEQFF. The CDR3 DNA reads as TGTGCCAGCTCACCGGAGCGGAGGGCTACCTACAATGAGCAGTTCTTC.

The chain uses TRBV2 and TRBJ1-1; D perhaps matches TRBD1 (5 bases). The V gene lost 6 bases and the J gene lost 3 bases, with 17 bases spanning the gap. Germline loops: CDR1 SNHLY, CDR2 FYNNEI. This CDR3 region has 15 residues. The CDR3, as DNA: TGTGCCAGCAGCCGTATCCCCCAGGGATACACTGAAGCTTTCTTT. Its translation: CASSRIPQGYTEAFF.

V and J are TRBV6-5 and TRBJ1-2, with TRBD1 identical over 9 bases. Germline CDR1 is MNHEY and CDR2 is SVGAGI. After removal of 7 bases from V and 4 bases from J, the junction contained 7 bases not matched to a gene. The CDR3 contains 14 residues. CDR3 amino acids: CASTYRGLGYGYTF. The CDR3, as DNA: TGTGCCAGCACCTACAGGGGGCTCGGCTATGGCTACACCTTC.

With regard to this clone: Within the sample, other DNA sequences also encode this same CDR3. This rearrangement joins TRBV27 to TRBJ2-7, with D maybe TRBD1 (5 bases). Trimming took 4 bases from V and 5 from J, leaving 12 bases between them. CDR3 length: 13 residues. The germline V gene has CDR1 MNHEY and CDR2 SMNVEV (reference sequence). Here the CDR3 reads CASSYQGGDEQYF. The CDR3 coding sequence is TGTGCCAGCAGTTATCAGGGTGGCGACGAGCAGTACTTC.

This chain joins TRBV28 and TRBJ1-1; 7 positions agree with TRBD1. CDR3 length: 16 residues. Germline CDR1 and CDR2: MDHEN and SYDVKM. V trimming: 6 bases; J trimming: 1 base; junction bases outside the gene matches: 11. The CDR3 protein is CASSAPKGQSNTEAFF. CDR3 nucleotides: TGTGCCAGCAGCGCCCCGAAGGGACAGTCGAACACTGAAGCTTTCTTT.

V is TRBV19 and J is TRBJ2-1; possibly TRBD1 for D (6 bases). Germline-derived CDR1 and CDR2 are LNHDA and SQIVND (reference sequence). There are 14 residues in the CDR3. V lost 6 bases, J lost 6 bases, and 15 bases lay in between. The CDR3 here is CASSLGGLGNEQFF. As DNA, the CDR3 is TGTGCCAGTAGCCTAGGGGGTTTGGGCAATGAGCAGTTCTTC.

The CDR3 sequence: CASSEASVYGYTF. The CDR3 DNA follows: TGTGCCAGCAGTGAAGCGTCGGTCTATGGCTACACCTTC. The V and J genes are TRBV2 and TRBJ1-2; D call uncertain. Germline V gene sequence: CDR1 SNHLY, CDR2 FYNNEI. The CDR3 covers 13 residues. The germline V and J ends were trimmed by 0 bases and 4 bases, with 6 bases remaining between them. The whole variable domain, filled in from reference TRBV2 and TRBJ1-2, reads EPEVTQTPSHQVTQMGQEVILRCVPISNHLYFYWYRQILGQKVEFLVSFYNNEISEKSEIFDDQFSVERPDGSNFTLKIRSTKLEDSAMYFCASSEASVYGYTFGSGTRLTVV.

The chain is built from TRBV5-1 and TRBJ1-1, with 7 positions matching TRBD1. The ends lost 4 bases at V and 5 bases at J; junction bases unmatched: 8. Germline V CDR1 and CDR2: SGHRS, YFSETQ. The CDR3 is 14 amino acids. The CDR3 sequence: CASSPTGRDTEAFF. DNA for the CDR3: TGCGCCAGCAGCCCGACAGGGAGAGATACTGAAGCTTTCTTT. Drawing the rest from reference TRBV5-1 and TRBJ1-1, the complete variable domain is KAGVTQTPRYLIKTRGQQVTLSCSPISGHRSVSWYQQTPGQGLQFLFEYFSETQRNKGNFPGRFSGRQFSNSRSEMNVSTLELGDSALYLCASSPTGRDTEAFFGQGTRLTVV.

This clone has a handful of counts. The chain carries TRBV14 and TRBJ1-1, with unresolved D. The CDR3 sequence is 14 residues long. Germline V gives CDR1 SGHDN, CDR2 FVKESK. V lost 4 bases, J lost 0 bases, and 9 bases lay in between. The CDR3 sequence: CASSLLGVNTEAFF. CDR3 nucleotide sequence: TGTGCCAGCAGCCTTCTCGGGGTGAACACTGAAGCTTTCTTT.

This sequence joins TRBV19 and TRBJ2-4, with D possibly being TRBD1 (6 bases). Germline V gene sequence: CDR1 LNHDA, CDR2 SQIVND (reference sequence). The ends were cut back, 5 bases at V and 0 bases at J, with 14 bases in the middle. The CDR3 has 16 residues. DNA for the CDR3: TGTGCCAGTAGTCCCGCGACAGGCCTAGCCAAAAACATTCAGTACTTC. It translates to CASSPATGLAKNIQYF.

The CDR3 nucleotides are TGCAGCGTTCAGGCCCCGACGGCCGGGGAGCTGTTTTTT. It is translated as CSVQAPTAGELFF. The chain recombines TRBV29-1 with TRBJ2-2; D remains unclear. Looked up from germline, CDR1 is SQVTM and CDR2 is ANQGSEA. Trimming took off 5 bases at V and 6 bases at J, with 13 bases between the two ends. This CDR3 is built from 13 residues.

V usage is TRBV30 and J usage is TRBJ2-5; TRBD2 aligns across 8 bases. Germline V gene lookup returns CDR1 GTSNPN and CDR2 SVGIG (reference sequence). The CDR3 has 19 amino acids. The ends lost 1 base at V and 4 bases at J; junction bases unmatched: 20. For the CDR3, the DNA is TGTGCCTGGAGTGACCCCCCTCCCATCTCCCCCGGGAGGGGAGAGACCCAGTACTTC. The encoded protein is CAWSDPPPISPGRGETQYF. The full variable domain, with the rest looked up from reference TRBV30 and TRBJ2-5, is SQTIHQWPATLVQPVGSPLSLECTVEGTSNPNLYWYRQAAGRGLQLLFYSVGIGQISSEVPQNLSASRPQDRQFILSSKKLLLSDSGFYLCAWSDPPPISPGRGETQYFGPGTRLLVL.

The CDR3 loop is CASSEVAGGVSTDTQYF. CDR3 in DNA: TGTGCCAGCAGTGAGGTGGCGGGGGGGGTTAGCACAGATACGCAGTATTTT. V gene TRBV6-1 combines with J gene TRBJ2-3, with TRBD2 matching 9 bases. CDR1 and CDR2 (germline): MNHNS, SASEGT. V gave up 3 bases and J gave up 0 bases; unmatched junction bases: 7. CDR3 length: 17 amino acids.

The CDR3 coding sequence is TGTGCCAGCAGCCCCCAGGGGCGGGAGGGAGGAGAGACCCAGTACTTC. The encoded protein is CASSPQGREGGETQYF. The chain employs TRBV5-6 and TRBJ2-5; 9 nucleotides agree with TRBD2. The ends lost 4 bases at V and 4 bases at J; junction bases unmatched: 11. The CDR3 is made up of 16 amino acids. The germline V gene has CDR1 SGHDT and CDR2 YYEEEE.

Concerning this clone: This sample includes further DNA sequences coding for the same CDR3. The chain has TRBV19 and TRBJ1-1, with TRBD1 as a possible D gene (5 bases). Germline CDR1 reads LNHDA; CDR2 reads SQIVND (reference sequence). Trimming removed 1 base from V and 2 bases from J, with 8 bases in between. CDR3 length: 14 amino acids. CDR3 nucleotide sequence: TGTGCCAGTAGTATAGGGGGCGTAAACACTGAAGCTTTCTTT. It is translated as CASSIGGVNTEAFF.

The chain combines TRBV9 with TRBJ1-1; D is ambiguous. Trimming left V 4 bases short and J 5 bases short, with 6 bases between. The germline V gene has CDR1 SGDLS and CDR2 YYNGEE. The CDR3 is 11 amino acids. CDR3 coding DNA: TGTGCCAGCAGCTCCCGGACTGAAGCTTTCTTT. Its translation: CASSSRTEAFF.

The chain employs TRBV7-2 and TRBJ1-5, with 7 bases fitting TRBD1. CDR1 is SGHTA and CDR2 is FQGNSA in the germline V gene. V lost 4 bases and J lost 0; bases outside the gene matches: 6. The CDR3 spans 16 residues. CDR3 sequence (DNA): TGTGCCAGCAGCTACTACGGGACAGATAGCAATCAGCCCCAGCATTTT. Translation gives CASSYYGTDSNQPQHF.

The CDR3 coding sequence is TGTGCCAGCAGTTTGTTGGCAGGCGCTAACTATGGCTACACCTTC. It encodes CASSLLAGANYGYTF. This chain connects TRBV27 to TRBJ1-2; no clear D gene. This CDR3 has 15 residues. Germline V gene sequence: CDR1 MNHEY, CDR2 SMNVEV (reference sequence). Trimming stripped 3 bases from V and 0 bases from J, with 11 bases between.

CDR3 coding DNA: TGTGCCAGCAGTGAAGGGAGGTTTCGAGATACGCAGTATTTT. This translates into CASSEGRFRDTQYF. The chain employs TRBV6-1 and TRBJ2-3, with a tentative D call TRBD2 (5 bases). CDR1 and CDR2 (germline): MNHNS, SASEGT. The CDR3 is made up of 14 amino acids. V was pared by 1 base and J by 5 bases, with 10 bases between.

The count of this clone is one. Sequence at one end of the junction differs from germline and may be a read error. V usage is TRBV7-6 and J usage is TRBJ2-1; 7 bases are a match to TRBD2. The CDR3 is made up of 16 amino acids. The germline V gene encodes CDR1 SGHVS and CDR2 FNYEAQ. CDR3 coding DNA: TGTGCCAGCAGCTTAGAAGGCCCGCGACTAGCCGATGAGCAGCTCTTC. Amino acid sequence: CASSLEGPRLADEQLF.

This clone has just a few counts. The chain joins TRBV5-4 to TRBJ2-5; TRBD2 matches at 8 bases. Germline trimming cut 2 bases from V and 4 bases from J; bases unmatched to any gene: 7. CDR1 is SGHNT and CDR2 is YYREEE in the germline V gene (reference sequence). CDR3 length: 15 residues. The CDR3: CASSFSREGRETQYF. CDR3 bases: TGTGCCAGCAGCTTTTCCCGGGAGGGCCGAGAGACCCAGTACTTC. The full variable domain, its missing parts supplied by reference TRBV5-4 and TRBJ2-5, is ETGVTQSPTHLIKTRGQQVTLRCSSQSGHNTVSWYQQALGQGPQFIFQYYREEENGRGNFPPRFSGLQFPNYSSELNVNALELDDSALYLCASSFSREGRETQYFGPGTRLLVL.